A single sample is the source of the 5 T cell receptor beta chains below, sequenced in a study of T cell responses to AZD1222 COVID-19 vaccine. Generated by immunoSEQ multiplex PCR, the TCRdb table keeps only in-frame clones and is missing some. The top ten hold around 13% of the sample, which has around 75,000 clones, 70% to 90% seen once. The sample in question was peripheral blood, obtained on day 0 of AZD1222 vaccination. All receptors derive from an adult in good health.

V gene TRBV5-6 combines with J gene TRBJ2-3; no clear D. V was trimmed by 1 base and J by 2 bases, leaving 5 bases between them. The CDR3 is 13 amino acids. Germline values: CDR1 SGHDT, CDR2 YYEEEE. The CDR3 nucleotides read TGTGCCAGCAGCTTGAGGTCCACAGATACGCAGTATTTT. It encodes CASSLRSTDTQYF.

V is TRBV28 and J is TRBJ1-2; D uncertain. Germline V CDR1 and CDR2: MDHEN, SYDVKM. The CDR3 spans 11 residues. Trimming took off 6 bases at V and 2 bases at J, with 4 bases between the two ends. The chain's CDR3 is CASRQNYGYTF. CDR3 sequence (DNA): TGTGCCAGCAGGCAAAACTATGGCTACACCTTC.

V gene TRBV3-1 (or the pseudogene TRBV3-2) combines with J gene TRBJ1-5; D unclear. The CDR3 contains 12 residues. Trimming removed 3 bases from V and 5 bases from J, with 5 bases in between. Germline CDR1 is LGHDT and CDR2 is YNNKEL (reference sequence). The chain's CDR3 is CASSHRDQPQHF. In nucleotides, the CDR3 is TGTGCCAGCAGCCATCGAGATCAGCCCCAGCATTTT.

The J gene is TRBJ2-2, the V gene TRBV7-6; 7 bases match TRBD1. CDR1 and CDR2 (germline): SGHVS, FNYEAQ. The CDR3 sequence is 16 residues long. V trimming: 0 bases; J trimming: 2 bases; junction bases outside the gene matches: 3. CDR3 in amino acids: CASSLAGTVNTGELFF. The DNA for the CDR3 is TGTGCCAGCAGCTTAGCGGGGACAGTCAACACCGGGGAGCTGTTTTTT.

The chain has TRBV19 and TRBJ2-3; no firm D call. CDR1 and CDR2 from the germline V gene are LNHDA and SQIVND (reference sequence). Trimming removed 4 bases from V and 1 base from J, with 6 bases in between. This CDR3 region has 13 residues. Here the CDR3 reads CASSRQGTDTQYF. The CDR3 nucleotides are TGTGCCAGTAGTAGGCAGGGCACAGATACGCAGTATTTT.